This TCR beta chain was profiled in a study of identical twins. This clonotype was observed many times. J gave up 4 bases and V 7 bases, and 11 bases lay outside the gene matches. CDR3 length: 16 residues. CDR1 is MDHEN, CDR2 SYDVKM, per germline. TCRdb redid the calling of the 5' RACE reads with MiXCR, one entry per CDR3 protein. The data hold approximately 530,000 distinct CDR3 sequences, with 20% to 25% observed a single time. These data were also filed under a second study, of yellow fever vaccine responses in identical twins.

V usage is TRBV28 and J usage is TRBJ2-4; TRBD1 matches 9 bases. Sequenced input: CD4+ T cells sorted from blood. The receptor was derived from a woman aged 18-29 years in good health. The CDR3 DNA sequence: TGTGCCAGCACAAGACTAGGACAGGGGTCTAAAAACATTCAGTACTTC. Amino acids: CASTRLGQGSKNIQYF.